The next 22 T cell receptor beta chains were all read from a single sample in a study of control samples from healthy donors and cancer patients. Profiling relied on immunoSEQ multiplex PCR, and the TCRdb table lists in-frame clones only, not all of them. The sample contains some 100,000 clones, roughly 83% of which appear only once. The sample consisted of blood. These receptors were obtained from a woman aged 25 to 39 in good health.

The chain carries TRBV5-6 and TRBJ2-5, with D possibly called TRBD1 or TRBD2 (6 bases each). V lost 0 bases, J lost 13 bases, and 16 bases lay in between. The germline gives CDR1 SGHDT, CDR2 YYEEEE. This CDR3 region has 13 residues. CDR3 nucleotides: TGTGCCAGCAGCTTGGATATGGGGGGCCCTTCGTACTTC. Its translation is CASSLDMGGPSYF.

V and J are TRBV30 and TRBJ2-3; TRBD2 agrees at 7 bases. The CDR3 runs 13 residues. The V gene's germline CDR1 is GTSNPN and CDR2 SVGIG (reference sequence). Germline trimming cut 5 bases from V and 6 bases from J; bases unmatched to any gene: 8. CDR3 region: CAWDPWGGDTQYF. CDR3 DNA: TGTGCCTGGGACCCATGGGGGGGGGATACGCAGTATTTT. Drawing the rest from reference TRBV30 and TRBJ2-3, the complete variable domain is SQTIHQWPATLVQPVGSPLSLECTVEGTSNPNLYWYRQAAGRGLQLLFYSVGIGQISSEVPQNLSASRPQDRQFILSSKKLLLSDSGFYLCAWDPWGGDTQYFGPGTRLTVL.

The chain recombines TRBV5-1 with TRBJ2-1, with 9 positions matching TRBD2. Germline values: CDR1 SGHRS, CDR2 YFSETQ. The length of the CDR3 is 14 residues. After removal of 5 bases from V and 8 bases from J, the junction contained 8 bases not matched to a gene. The CDR3 DNA follows: TGCGCCAGCAGTTCAGCGGGGGGAGCGTATGAGCAGTTCTTC. Its translation is CASSSAGGAYEQFF. The variable domain in full, completed from reference TRBV5-1 and TRBJ2-1, reads KAGVTQTPRYLIKTRGQQVTLSCSPISGHRSVSWYQQTPGQGLQFLFEYFSETQRNKGNFPGRFSGRQFSNSRSEMNVSTLELGDSALYLCASSSAGGAYEQFFGPGTRLTVL.

This CDR3 is CASSGSPRLAGGIHEQFF. The CDR3 DNA sequence: TGTGCCAGCAGCGGGTCTCCCAGACTAGCGGGGGGGATACATGAGCAGTTCTTC. V is TRBV9 and J is TRBJ2-1, with 14 nucleotides matching TRBD2. The CDR3 length is 18 residues. Germline loops: CDR1 SGDLS, CDR2 YYNGEE. V dropped 3 bases and J dropped 8; count of bases not matched to a gene: 13. Looking up the rest from reference TRBV9 and TRBJ2-1 gives the full variable domain: DSGVTQTPKHLITATGQRVTLRCSPRSGDLSVYWYQQSLDQGLQFLIQYYNGEERAKGNILERFSAQQFPDLHSELNLSSLELGDSALYFCASSGSPRLAGGIHEQFFGPGTRLTVL.

The J gene is TRBJ2-3, the V gene TRBV27; TRBD1 agrees at 7 bases. The CDR3 covers 14 residues. The V segment lost 4 bases and the J segment 6 bases; nucleotides outside the gene matches: 7. Looked up from germline, CDR1 is MNHEY and CDR2 is SMNVEV (reference sequence). The CDR3 DNA reads TGTGCCAGCAGTTACCAGAGGGGGCCCGATACGCAGTATTTT. It translates to CASSYQRGPDTQYF.

The J gene is TRBJ2-5, the V gene TRBV6-2 or TRBV6-3, with 8 bases that match TRBD1. The CDR3 runs 16 residues. The germline V gene encodes CDR1 MNHEY and CDR2 SVGEGT. The V and J ends lost 4 bases and 1 base, in that order; junction bases with no gene match: 8. CDR3 nucleotides: TGTGCCAGCAGTTCGGACAGGGAAGGCTTCCAAGAGACCCAGTACTTC. Its protein is CASSSDREGFQETQYF.

The V gene is TRBV21-1, the J gene TRBJ1-1. TRBV21-1 is a pseudogene locus. The CDR3 extends over 19 amino acids. The CDR3 DNA sequence: TGTGCCAGCAACACCTACCGACGCGACTACAACAGGCCGAACACTGAAGCTTTCTTT. Its protein is CASNTYRRDYNRPNTEAFF.

V and J are TRBV4-1 and TRBJ1-1; D is ambiguous. The CDR3 covers 13 residues. With 1 base removed from V and 4 bases from J, the gap between germline ends came to 7 bases. From germline, CDR1 is MGHRA and CDR2 YSYEKL. The CDR3 loop is CASSQGVGTEAFF. CDR3 DNA sequence: TGCGCCAGCAGCCAAGGGGTCGGCACTGAAGCTTTCTTT.

CDR3 protein: CASSKGPWVGYTF. The CDR3 DNA is TGTGCCAGCAGCAAAGGGCCCTGGGTTGGCTACACCTTC. The chain joins TRBV21-1 to TRBJ1-2. TRBV21-1 is annotated as a pseudogene. The CDR3 runs to 13 residues.

The chain employs TRBV27 and TRBJ1-2, with 7 bases matching TRBD1. Germline V gene data show CDR1 as MNHEY and CDR2 as SMNVEV (reference sequence). This CDR3 contains 14 residues. V dropped 6 bases and J dropped 8; count of bases not matched to a gene: 12. In DNA form, the CDR3 reads TGTGCCAGCAGGCCCCGAGGGGGCGCAGGCGGCTACACCTTC. Its protein is CASRPRGGAGGYTF.

This chain links TRBV6-5 with TRBJ1-5; 8 bases align to TRBD1. The CDR3 has 16 amino acids. V lost 4 bases, J lost 2 bases, and 7 bases stayed unmatched. Germline V lookup: CDR1 MNHEY, CDR2 SVGAGI. The DNA of the CDR3 is TGTGCCAGCAGTTTTTCCGGGACAGGTCGCAATCAGCCCCAGCATTTT. Translated, it gives CASSFSGTGRNQPQHF.

This clone was found a few times. The rearrangement links TRBV19 to TRBJ1-1; D is uncertain. V shed 2 bases and J shed 1 base, with 5 bases lying between them. Germline assignment: CDR1 LNHDA and CDR2 SQIVND (reference sequence). The CDR3 runs to 13 residues. Here the CDR3 reads CASSIFGNTEAFF. CDR3 sequence (DNA): TGTGCCAGTAGTATATTCGGGAACACTGAAGCTTTCTTT.

CDR3 DNA sequence: TGTGCCAGTAGTATAGGCGGGCTCACCGGGGAGCTGTTTTTT. The encoded protein is CASSIGGLTGELFF. V usage is TRBV19 and J usage is TRBJ2-2, with TRBD2 as a possible D gene (5 bases). Germline loops: CDR1 LNHDA, CDR2 SQIVND (reference sequence). The CDR3 extends over 14 amino acids. V was pared by 1 base and J by 4 bases, with 7 bases between.

This clone has only one observation. This chain joins TRBV5-4 and TRBJ2-5, with D possibly being TRBD2 (6 bases). CDR1 and CDR2 (germline): SGHNT, YYREEE (reference sequence). The germline V and J ends were trimmed by 0 bases and 1 base, with 10 bases remaining between them. This CDR3 has 15 amino acids. Here the CDR3 reads CASSLDRAGQETQYF. The CDR3 DNA reads as TGTGCCAGCAGCTTGGACAGAGCGGGCCAAGAGACCCAGTACTTC. Full variable domain (rest looked up from reference TRBV5-4 and TRBJ2-5): ETGVTQSPTHLIKTRGQQVTLRCSSQSGHNTVSWYQQALGQGPQFIFQYYREEENGRGNFPPRFSGLQFPNYSSELNVNALELDDSALYLCASSLDRAGQETQYFGPGTRLLVL.

The rearrangement uses TRBV19 and TRBJ2-1, with D tentatively TRBD1 or TRBD2 (6 bases each). Trimming removed 4 bases from V and 5 bases from J, with 15 bases in between. Germline lookup yields CDR1 LNHDA and CDR2 SQIVND (reference sequence). The CDR3 has 15 residues. CDR3 sequence: CASSKGGRRDNEQFF. CDR3 bases: TGTGCCAGTAGTAAAGGGGGGCGCAGGGACAATGAGCAGTTCTTC.

In this sample, this clone turned up once. V usage is TRBV5-1 and J usage is TRBJ2-3, with D hard to call. Germline CDR1 reads SGHRS; CDR2 reads YFSETQ. Trimming took off 0 bases at V and 3 bases at J, with 8 bases between the two ends. The CDR3 totals 14 residues. CDR3 sequence: CASSLASATDTQYF. Here the CDR3 DNA reads TGCGCCAGCAGCTTGGCGTCAGCTACAGATACGCAGTATTTT.

This clone was detected only a few times. The chain has TRBV2 and TRBJ2-7; weak D call: TRBD2 (6 bases). V was pared by 9 bases and J by 1 base, with 13 bases between. This CDR3 is 13 amino acids long. Germline CDR1 is SNHLY and CDR2 is FYNNEI. DNA of the CDR3: TGTGCCAGTCTGGGGACTTCTTCCTACGAGCAGTACTTC. It yields the protein CASLGTSSYEQYF.

The V gene is TRBV6-5, the J gene TRBJ1-2; 7 nucleotides agree with TRBD1. V dropped 5 bases and J dropped 8; count of bases not matched to a gene: 11. Germline V gene data show CDR1 as MNHEY and CDR2 as SVGAGI. The CDR3 contains 14 residues. The CDR3 here is CASSPRQGAQGYTF. In DNA, the CDR3 is TGTGCCAGCAGTCCCCGACAGGGCGCACAGGGCTACACCTTC.

This chain uses TRBV3-1 (or the pseudogene TRBV3-2) with TRBJ2-1, with TRBD2 as a possible D gene (7 bases). CDR3 size: 15 residues. V lost 4 bases and J 6 bases, leaving 16 bases between the germline ends. The germline CDR1 and CDR2 sequences are LGHDT and YNNKEL (reference sequence). CDR3 coding DNA: TGTGCCAGCAGCCCTCGAGGCGGGGGCCTCAATGAGCAGTTCTTC. As protein: CASSPRGGGLNEQFF.

The chain is built from TRBV6-4 and TRBJ1-6, with 7 bases fitting TRBD1. Germline CDR1 is MRHNA and CDR2 is SNTAGT. The CDR3 extends over 13 amino acids. V shed 5 bases and J 10 bases; nucleotides not matched to a gene: 5. In DNA form, the CDR3 reads TGTGCCAGCAGTACAGGGGCTGGATCACCCCTCCACTTT. Its protein product is CASSTGAGSPLHF.

The J gene is TRBJ2-3, the V gene TRBV24-1, with 14 bases lining up with TRBD2. The CDR3 extends over 20 amino acids. V lost 3 bases to trimming and J lost 1 base; unmatched junction nucleotides: 11. Germline values: CDR1 KGHDR, CDR2 SFDVKD. CDR3 region: CATSDPGLAGALQRTDTQYF. In DNA, the CDR3 is TGTGCCACCAGTGATCCGGGACTAGCGGGGGCCCTCCAACGCACAGATACGCAGTATTTT.

This clone was seen more than once but under ten times. The chain has TRBV5-4 and TRBJ2-1; D unresolved. The CDR3 loop spans 14 amino acids. Germline CDR1 and CDR2: SGHNT and YYREEE (reference sequence). Trimming took 5 bases from V and 0 from J, leaving 9 bases between them. CDR3 sequence: CASSGRPSYNEQFF. The CDR3 DNA follows: TGTGCCAGCAGTGGACGGCCCTCCTACAATGAGCAGTTCTTC.